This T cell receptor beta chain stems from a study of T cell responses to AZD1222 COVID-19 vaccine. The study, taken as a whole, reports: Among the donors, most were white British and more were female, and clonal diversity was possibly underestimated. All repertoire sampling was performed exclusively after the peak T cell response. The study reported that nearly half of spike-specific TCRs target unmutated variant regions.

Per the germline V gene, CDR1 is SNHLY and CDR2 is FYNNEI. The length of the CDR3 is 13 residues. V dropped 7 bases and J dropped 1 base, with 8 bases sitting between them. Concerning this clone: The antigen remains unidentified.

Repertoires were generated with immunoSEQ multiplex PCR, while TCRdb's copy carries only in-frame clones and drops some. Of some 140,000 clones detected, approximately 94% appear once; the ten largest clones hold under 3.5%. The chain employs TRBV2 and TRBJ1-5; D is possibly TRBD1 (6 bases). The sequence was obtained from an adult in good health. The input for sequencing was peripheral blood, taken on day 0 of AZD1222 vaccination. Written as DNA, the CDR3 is TGTGCCAGCAACCAGGGGAGCAATCAGCCCCAGCATTTT. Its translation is CASNQGSNQPQHF.